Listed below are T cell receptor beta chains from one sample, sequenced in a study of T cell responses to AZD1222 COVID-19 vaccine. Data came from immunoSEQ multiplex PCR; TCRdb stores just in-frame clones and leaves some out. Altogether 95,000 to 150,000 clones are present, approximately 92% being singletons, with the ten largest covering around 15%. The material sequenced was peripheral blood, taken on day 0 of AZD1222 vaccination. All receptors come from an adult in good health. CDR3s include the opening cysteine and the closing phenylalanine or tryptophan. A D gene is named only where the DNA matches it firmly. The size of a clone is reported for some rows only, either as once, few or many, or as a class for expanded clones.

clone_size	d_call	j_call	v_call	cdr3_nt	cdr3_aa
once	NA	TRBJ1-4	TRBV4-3	TGCGCCAGCAGCCAAGGGGTTGCAACTAATGAAAAACTGTTTTTT	CASSQGVATNEKLFF
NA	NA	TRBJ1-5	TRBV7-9	TGTGCCAGCAGCTTATTCGGTGGGGGCGGCAATCAGCCCCAGCATTTT	CASSLFGGGGNQPQHF
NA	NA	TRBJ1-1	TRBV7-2	TGTGCCAGCAGCTTAGTTCCCCTGAACACTGAAGCTTTCTTT	CASSLVPLNTEAFF
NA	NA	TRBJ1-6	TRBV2	TGTGCCAGCTACTCGAAGAGCTCCTATAATTCACCCCTCCACTTT	CASYSKSSYNSPLHF
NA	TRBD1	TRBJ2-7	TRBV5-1	TGCGCCAGCAGCTTAGCAGGGGGCTCCTACGAGCAGTACTTC	CASSLAGGSYEQYF
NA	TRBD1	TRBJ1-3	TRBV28	TGTGCCAGCAGTTTGCGAGGGCAGGGGGTCTCTGGAAACACCATATATTTT	CASSLRGQGVSGNTIYF
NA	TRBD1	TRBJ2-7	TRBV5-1	TGCGCCAGCAGCTTGTTTGGGACAGCGAGCTCCTACGAGCAGTACTTC	CASSLFGTASSYEQYF
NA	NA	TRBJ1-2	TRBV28	TGTGCCAGCAGTTTGCAGGTGCCTAACTATGGCTACACCTTC	CASSLQVPNYGYTF
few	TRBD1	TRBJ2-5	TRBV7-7	TGTGCCAGCAGCACCTGGACAGGGGGAGTGGCCCAGTACTTC	CASSTWTGGVAQYF
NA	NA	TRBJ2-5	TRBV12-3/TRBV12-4	TGTGCCAGCAGCCGGAGCGAGGAGACCCAGTACTTC	CASSRSEETQYF
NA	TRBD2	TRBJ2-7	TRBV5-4	TGTGCCAGCAGCCACAAAATAGCGGGAGAGGCCTACGAGCAGTACTTC	CASSHKIAGEAYEQYF
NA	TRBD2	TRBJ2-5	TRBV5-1	TGCGCCAGCAGCATGGGACTAGCGGATGAGACCCAGTACTTC	CASSMGLADETQYF
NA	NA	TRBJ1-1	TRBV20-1	TGCAGTGCTAGTCACACAGCCATGAACACTGAAGCTTTCTTT	CSASHTAMNTEAFF
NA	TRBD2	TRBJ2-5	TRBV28	TGTGCCAGCAGTAAGCTAGGACTAGGGATTGAGACCCAGTACTTC	CASSKLGLGIETQYF
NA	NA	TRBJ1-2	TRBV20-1	TGCAGTGCTAGAGTAGGACTTTTC	CSARVGLF
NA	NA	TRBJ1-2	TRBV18	TGTGCCAGCTCACTACTAGGAGGTGATGGCTACACCTTC	CASSLLGGDGYTF
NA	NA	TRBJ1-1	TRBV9	TGTGCCAGCAGCAAGGGGACTGAAGCTTTCTTT	CASSKGTEAFF
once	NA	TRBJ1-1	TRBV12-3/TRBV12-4	TGTGCCAGCAGTTTAGGAGGACTTGAAGCTTTCTTT	CASSLGGLEAFF
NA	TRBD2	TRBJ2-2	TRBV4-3	TGCGCCAGCAGCCACCGATCGAGCGGGAGGGCCAGCACCGGGGAGCTGTTTTTT	CASSHRSSGRASTGELFF
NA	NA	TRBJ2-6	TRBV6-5	TGTGCCAGCACCGATGGGGGAACTGGGGCCAACGTCCTGACTTTC	CASTDGGTGANVLTF
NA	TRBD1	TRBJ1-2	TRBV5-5	TGTGCCAGCAGCGGACAGGGCACGAATGGCTACACCTTC	CASSGQGTNGYTF
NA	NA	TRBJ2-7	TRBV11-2	TGTGCCAGCAGTTCCCAGGATTTGCGCTACGAGCAGTACTTC	CASSSQDLRYEQYF
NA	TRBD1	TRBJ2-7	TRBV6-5	TGTGCCAGCAGTTCCGGAGGGACAGGGGAATACGAGCAGTACTTC	CASSSGGTGEYEQYF
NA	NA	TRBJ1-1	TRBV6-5	TGTGCCAGCAGCCCCCTGCAGGGGATCACTGAAGCTTTCTTT	CASSPLQGITEAFF
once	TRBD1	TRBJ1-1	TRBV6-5	TGTGCCAGCAGTTATTCGGGACAGGATAAAGCTTTCTTT	CASSYSGQDKAFF
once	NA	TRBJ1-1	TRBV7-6	TGTGCCAGCAGCCCCCGCTCGACCCAAAACACTGAAGCTTTCTTT	CASSPRSTQNTEAFF
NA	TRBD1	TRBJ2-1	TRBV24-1	TGTGCCACCAGTGACACAGGGGGCGGTGAGCAGTTCTTC	CATSDTGGGEQFF
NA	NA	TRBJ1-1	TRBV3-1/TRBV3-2	TGTGCCAGCAGCCAACTCTCCGCTAACACTGAAGCTTTCTTT	CASSQLSANTEAFF
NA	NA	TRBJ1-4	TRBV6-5	TGTGCCAGCAGTTCGGGGTCCCGGAGGGAAAAACTGTTTTTT	CASSSGSRREKLFF
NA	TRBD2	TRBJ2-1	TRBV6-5	TGTGCCAGCAGTTACTCCGGGACTACCTACAATGAGCAGTTCTTC	CASSYSGTTYNEQFF
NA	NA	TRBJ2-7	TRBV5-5	TGTGCCAGCAGCTTATTACAGGCTTACTCCTACGAGCAGTACTTC	CASSLLQAYSYEQYF
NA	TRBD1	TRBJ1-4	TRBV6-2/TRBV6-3	TGTGCCAGCAGTGCCGGGACAGGGGAAGCGGAAAAACTGTTTTTT	CASSAGTGEAEKLFF
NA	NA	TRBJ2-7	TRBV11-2	TGTGCCAGCAGCTTGAGCGAGCAGTACTTC	CASSLSEQYF
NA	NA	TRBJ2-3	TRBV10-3	TGTGCCATCAGAACGGGCACAGATACGCAGTATTTT	CAIRTGTDTQYF
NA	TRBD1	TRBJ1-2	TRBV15	TGTGCCACCAGCAGAGATCAGGGGGGAGACTATGGCTACACCTTC	CATSRDQGGDYGYTF
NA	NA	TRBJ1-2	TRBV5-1	TGCGCCAGCAGCTTGGGGGTTCGGTATGGCTACACCTTC	CASSLGVRYGYTF
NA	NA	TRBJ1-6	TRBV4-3	TGCGCCAGCAGCCAAGTGTGGGATGGCAGATCACCCCTCCACTTT	CASSQVWDGRSPLHF